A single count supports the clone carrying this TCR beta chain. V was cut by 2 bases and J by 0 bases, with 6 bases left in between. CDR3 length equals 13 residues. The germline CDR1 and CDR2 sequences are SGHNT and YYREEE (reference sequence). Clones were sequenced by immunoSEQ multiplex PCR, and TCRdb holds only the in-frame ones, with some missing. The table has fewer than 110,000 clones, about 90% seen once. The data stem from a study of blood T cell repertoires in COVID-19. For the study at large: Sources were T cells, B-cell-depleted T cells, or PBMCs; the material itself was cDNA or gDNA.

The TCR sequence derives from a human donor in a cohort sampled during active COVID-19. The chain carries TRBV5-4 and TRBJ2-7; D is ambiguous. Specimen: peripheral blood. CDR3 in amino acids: CASSFGGSYEQYF. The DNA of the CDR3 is TGTGCCAGCAGCTTTGGCGGCTCCTACGAGCAGTACTTC.